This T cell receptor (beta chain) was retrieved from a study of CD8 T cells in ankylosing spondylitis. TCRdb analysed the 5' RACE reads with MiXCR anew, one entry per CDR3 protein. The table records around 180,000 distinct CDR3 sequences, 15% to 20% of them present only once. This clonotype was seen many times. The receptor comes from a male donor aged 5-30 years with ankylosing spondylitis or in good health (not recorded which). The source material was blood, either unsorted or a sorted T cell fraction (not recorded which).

CDR3 region: CSVGGRAKNIQYF. In DNA form, the CDR3 reads TGCAGCGTTGGAGGGAGGGCCAAAAACATTCAGTACTTC. The chain has TRBV29-1 and TRBJ2-4, with D possibly being TRBD2 (6 bases). The CDR3 covers 13 residues. Germline-derived CDR1 and CDR2 are SQVTM and ANQGSEA. Trimming took off 4 bases at V and 1 base at J, with 8 bases between the two ends.